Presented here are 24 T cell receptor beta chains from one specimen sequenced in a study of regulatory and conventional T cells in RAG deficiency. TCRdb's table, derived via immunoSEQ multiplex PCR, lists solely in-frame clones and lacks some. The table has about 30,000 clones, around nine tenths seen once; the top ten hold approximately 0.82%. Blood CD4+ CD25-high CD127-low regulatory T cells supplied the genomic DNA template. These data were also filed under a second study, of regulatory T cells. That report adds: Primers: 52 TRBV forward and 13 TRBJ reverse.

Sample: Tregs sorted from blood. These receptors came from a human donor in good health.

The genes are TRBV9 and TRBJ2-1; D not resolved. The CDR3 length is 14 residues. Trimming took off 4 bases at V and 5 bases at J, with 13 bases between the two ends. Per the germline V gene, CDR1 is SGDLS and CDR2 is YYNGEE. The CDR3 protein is CASSPRGSHNEQFF. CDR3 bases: TGTGCCAGCAGCCCCCGCGGCTCACACAATGAGCAGTTCTTC.

The CDR3 sequence is CASSFKKASGYNEQFF. CDR3 bases: TGTGCCAGCAGCTTTAAAAAGGCTAGCGGATACAATGAGCAGTTCTTC. This chain uses TRBV5-4 with TRBJ2-1; 7 bases are shared with TRBD2. Germline-derived CDR1 and CDR2 are SGHNT and YYREEE (reference sequence). This CDR3 has 16 amino acids. The ends lost 2 bases at V and 4 bases at J; junction bases unmatched: 9.

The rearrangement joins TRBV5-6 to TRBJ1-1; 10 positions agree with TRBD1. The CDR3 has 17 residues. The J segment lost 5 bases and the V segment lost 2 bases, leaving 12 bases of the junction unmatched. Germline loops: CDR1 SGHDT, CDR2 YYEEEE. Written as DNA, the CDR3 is TGTGCCAGCAGCTTACGGACAGGGGGAGTTTCGGGAACTGAAGCTTTCTTT. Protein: CASSLRTGGVSGTEAFF.

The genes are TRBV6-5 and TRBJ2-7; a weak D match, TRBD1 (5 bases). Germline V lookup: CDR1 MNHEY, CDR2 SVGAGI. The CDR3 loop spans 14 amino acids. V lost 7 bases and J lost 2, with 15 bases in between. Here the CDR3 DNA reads TGTGCCAGCAACTATGGACAAAACGCCTACGAGCAGTACTTC. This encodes CASNYGQNAYEQYF.

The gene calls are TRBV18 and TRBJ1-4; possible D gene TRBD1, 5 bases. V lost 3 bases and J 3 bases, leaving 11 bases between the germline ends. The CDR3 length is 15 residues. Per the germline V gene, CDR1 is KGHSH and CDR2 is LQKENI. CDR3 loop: CASSPLIGANEKLFF. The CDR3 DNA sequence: TGTGCCAGCTCACCCTTGATAGGGGCTAATGAAAAACTGTTTTTT.

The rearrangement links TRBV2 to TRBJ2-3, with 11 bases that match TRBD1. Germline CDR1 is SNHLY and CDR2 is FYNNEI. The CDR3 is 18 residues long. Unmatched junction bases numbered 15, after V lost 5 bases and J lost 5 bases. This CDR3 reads CASSILAGTGGHGDTQYF. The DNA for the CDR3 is TGTGCCAGCAGTATCCTAGCCGGGACAGGGGGTCACGGAGATACGCAGTATTTT.

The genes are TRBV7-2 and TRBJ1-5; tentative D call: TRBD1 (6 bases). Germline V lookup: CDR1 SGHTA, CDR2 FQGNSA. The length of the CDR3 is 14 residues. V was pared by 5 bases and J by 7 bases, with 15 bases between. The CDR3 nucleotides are TGTGCCAGCAGCCCCGGGAGGGGGGGGCAGCCCCAGCATTTT. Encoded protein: CASSPGRGGQPQHF.

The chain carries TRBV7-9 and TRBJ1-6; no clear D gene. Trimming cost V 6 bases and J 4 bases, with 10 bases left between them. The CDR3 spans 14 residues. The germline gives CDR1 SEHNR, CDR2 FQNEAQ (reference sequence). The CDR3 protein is CASSFGGYNSPLHF. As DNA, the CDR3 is TGTGCCAGCAGTTTTGGAGGTTATAATTCACCCCTCCACTTT.

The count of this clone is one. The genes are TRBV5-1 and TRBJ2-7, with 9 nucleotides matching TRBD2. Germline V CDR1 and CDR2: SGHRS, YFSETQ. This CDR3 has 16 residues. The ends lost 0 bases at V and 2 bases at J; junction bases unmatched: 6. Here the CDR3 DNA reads TGCGCCAGCAGCTTGGCCCTGGCTAGCGGGGCCTACGAGCAGTACTTC. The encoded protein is CASSLALASGAYEQYF.

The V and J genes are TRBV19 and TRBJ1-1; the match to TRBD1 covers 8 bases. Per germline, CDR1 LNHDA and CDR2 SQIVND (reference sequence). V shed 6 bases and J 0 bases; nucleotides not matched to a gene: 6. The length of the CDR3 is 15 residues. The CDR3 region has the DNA TGTGCCAGTAGACAAGGACAGGGTGTGAACACTGAAGCTTTCTTT. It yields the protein CASRQGQGVNTEAFF.

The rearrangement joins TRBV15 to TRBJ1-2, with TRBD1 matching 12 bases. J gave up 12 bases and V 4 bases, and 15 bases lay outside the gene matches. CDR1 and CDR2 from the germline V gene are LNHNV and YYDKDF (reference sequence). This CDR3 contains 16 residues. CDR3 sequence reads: CATSTGIPGQGAENTF. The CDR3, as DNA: TGTGCCACCAGCACAGGAATACCGGGACAGGGGGCGGAGAACACCTTC.

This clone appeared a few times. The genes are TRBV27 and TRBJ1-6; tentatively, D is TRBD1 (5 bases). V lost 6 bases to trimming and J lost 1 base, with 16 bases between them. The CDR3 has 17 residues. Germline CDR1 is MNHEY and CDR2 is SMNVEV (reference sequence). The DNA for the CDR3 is TGTGCCAGCAGCTCAGAACCCGGGGGGTCCTATAATTCACCCCTCCACTTT. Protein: CASSSEPGGSYNSPLHF.

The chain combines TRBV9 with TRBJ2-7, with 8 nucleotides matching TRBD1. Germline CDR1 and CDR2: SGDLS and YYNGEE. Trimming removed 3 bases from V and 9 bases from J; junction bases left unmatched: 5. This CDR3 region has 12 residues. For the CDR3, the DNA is TGTGCCAGCAGCGAGGGGACAGGTGGGCAGTACTTC. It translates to CASSEGTGGQYF.

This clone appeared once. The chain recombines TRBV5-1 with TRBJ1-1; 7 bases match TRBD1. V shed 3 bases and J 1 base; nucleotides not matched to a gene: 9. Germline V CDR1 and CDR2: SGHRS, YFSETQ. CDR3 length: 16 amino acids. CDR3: CASSSPSTGRNTEAFF. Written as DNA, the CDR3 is TGCGCCAGCAGCTCTCCTTCGACAGGGAGGAACACTGAAGCTTTCTTT.

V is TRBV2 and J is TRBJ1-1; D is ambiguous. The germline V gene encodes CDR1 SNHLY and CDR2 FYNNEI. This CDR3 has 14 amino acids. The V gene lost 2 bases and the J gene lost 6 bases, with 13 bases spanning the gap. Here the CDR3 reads CASSEFGVRAEAFF. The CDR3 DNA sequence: TGTGCCAGCAGTGAATTCGGGGTACGGGCTGAAGCTTTCTTT.

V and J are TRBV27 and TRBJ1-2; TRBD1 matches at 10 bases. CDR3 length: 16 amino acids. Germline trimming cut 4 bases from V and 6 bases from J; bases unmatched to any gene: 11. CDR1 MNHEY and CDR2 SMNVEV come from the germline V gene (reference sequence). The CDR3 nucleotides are TGTGCCAGCAGTTCAGCCCTTGGGACAGGGGATGATGGCTACACCTTC. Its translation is CASSSALGTGDDGYTF.

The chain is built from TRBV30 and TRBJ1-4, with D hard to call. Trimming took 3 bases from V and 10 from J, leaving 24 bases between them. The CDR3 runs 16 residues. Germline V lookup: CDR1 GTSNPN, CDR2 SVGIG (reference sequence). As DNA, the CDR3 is TGTGCCTGGAGACCGTTAAGCCCGGGCCTCCGGGGAAAACTGTTTTTT. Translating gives CAWRPLSPGLRGKLFF.

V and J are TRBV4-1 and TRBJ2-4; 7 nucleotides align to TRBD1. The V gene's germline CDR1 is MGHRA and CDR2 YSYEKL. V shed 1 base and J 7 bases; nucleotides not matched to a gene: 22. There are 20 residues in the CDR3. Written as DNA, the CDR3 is TGCGCCAGCAGCCAAGGCACGGGTGGGCAGGGGGAATCTTTTAGGAACATTCAGTACTTC. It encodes CASSQGTGGQGESFRNIQYF.

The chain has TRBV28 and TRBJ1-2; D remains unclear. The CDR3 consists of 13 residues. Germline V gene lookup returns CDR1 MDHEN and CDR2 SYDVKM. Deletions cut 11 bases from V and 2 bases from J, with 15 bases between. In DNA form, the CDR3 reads TGTGCCTGTTCCGGAGGTGCCAACTATGGCTACACCTTC. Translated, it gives CACSGGANYGYTF.

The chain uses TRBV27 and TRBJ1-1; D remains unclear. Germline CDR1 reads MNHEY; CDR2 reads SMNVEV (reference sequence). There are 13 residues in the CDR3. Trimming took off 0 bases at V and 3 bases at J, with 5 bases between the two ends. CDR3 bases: TGTGCCAGCAGTTTATCAGATTACACTGAAGCTTTCTTT. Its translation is CASSLSDYTEAFF.

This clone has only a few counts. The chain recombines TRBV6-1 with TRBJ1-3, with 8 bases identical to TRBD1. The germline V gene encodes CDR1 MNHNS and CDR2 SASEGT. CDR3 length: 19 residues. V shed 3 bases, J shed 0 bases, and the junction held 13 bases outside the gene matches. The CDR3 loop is CASSDPGGFSISSGNTIYF. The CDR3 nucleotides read TGTGCCAGCAGTGATCCAGGGGGCTTTTCGATCTCCTCTGGAAACACCATATATTTT.

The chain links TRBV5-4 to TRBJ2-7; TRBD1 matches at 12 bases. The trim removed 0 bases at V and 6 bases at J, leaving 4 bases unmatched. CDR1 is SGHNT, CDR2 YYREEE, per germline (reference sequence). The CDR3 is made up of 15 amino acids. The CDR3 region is CASSLGGQGASEQYF. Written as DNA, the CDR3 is TGTGCCAGCAGCTTGGGGGGACAGGGGGCTAGCGAGCAGTACTTC.

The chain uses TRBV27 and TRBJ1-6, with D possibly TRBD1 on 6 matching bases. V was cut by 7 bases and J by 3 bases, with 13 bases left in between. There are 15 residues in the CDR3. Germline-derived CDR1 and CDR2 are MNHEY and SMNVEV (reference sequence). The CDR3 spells CASTRGGLYNSPLHF. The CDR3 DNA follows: TGTGCCAGCACGCGAGGGGGTCTCTATAATTCACCCCTCCACTTT.

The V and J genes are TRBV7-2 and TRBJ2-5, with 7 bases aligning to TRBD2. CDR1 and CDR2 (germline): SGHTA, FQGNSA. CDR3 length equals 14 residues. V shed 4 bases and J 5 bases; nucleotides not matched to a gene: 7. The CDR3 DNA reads TGTGCCAGCAGCTCCACGGGGGGATCGGAGACCCAGTACTTC. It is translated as CASSSTGGSETQYF. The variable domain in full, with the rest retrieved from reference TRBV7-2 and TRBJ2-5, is GAGVSQSPSNKVTEKGKDVELRCDPISGHTALYWYRQSLGQGLEFLIYFQGNSAPDKSGLPSDRFSAERTGGSVSTLTIQRTQQEDSAVYLCASSSTGGSETQYFGPGTRLLVL.